This TCR beta chain was documented in a study of cytomegalovirus exposure and HLA in healthy donors. Germline CDR1 SGDLS, CDR2 YYNGEE. This CDR3 is built from 16 residues. V lost 1 base and J 1 base, leaving 12 bases between the germline ends. PCR involved 60 Vbeta and 13 Jbeta primers. Some clones are missing from TCRdb's copy, which holds only in-frame ones; the method was immunoSEQ multiplex PCR. The profile shows some 120,000 clones, more than 60% of them singletons. Specimen: PBMCs. The receptor comes from a man aged 25-45 years in good health and CMV-seronegative. The V gene is TRBV9, the J gene TRBJ1-3, with TRBD1 as a possible D gene (6 bases). The CDR3 region has the DNA TGTGCCAGCAGCGTAACAGGGAGTGTTTCTGGAAACACCATATATTTT. It codes for CASSVTGSVSGNTIYF. Variable domain in full (rest from reference TRBV9 and TRBJ1-3): DSGVTQTPKHLITATGQRVTLRCSPRSGDLSVYWYQQSLDQGLQFLIQYYNGEERAKGNILERFSAQQFPDLHSELNLSSLELGDSALYFCASSVTGSVSGNTIYFGEGSWLTVV.